This T cell receptor beta chain was recorded in a study of cytomegalovirus exposure and HLA in healthy donors. Study-wide points: HLA restriction was apparent for most CMV-associated TCR beta chains in a later analysis.

Comments on this clone: Its antigen is unknown.

60 Vbeta and 13 Jbeta primers were used in PCR. Produced via immunoSEQ multiplex PCR; TCRdb's table is partial and in-frame only. The table records roughly 190,000 clones, 87% of them present only once. The TCR was taken from a boy younger than 10 in good health and CMV-seronegative. Input material: PBMCs.

In DNA, the CDR3 is TGCGCCAGCAGCTCGGGCTCGGGGGACACTGAAGCTTTCTTT. As protein: CASSSGSGDTEAFF. The V and J genes are TRBV5-1 and TRBJ1-1; TRBD1 is a possible D gene (5 bases). Germline CDR1 and CDR2: SGHRS and YFSETQ. V dropped 3 bases and J dropped 3 bases, with 12 bases sitting between them. The CDR3 is made up of 14 amino acids.